This T cell receptor beta chain was sequenced in a study of response to subunit inactivated influenza vaccine. TCRdb analysed the RT-PCR reads with MiXCR anew, one entry per CDR3 protein. The sample has about 540,000 distinct CDR3 sequences; 20% to 25% are singletons. CDR3 length: 15 amino acids. With 4 bases clipped from V and 6 bases from J, the junction kept 3 bases outside the gene matches. CDR1 is SGHRS and CDR2 is YFSETQ in the germline V gene. A further study also used this sample, focusing on T cells expressing NK-cell markers. That paper notes: TCR beta cDNA was generated via 5'RACE template switching incorporating UMIs. Within the sequenced cohort of eight donors, seven exhibited HCMV seropositivity and one was seronegative.

The rearrangement links TRBV5-1 to TRBJ2-2; 13 bases are shared with TRBD2. The sequencing here drew on CD4+ T cells sorted from PBMCs, taken 11 to 12 days after vaccination. This receptor was taken from a man in his fifties or sixties who received an inactivated influenza vaccine. This chain's CDR3 is CASSRTSGGPGELFF. The CDR3, as DNA: TGCGCCAGCAGCCGGACTAGCGGGGGACCCGGGGAGCTGTTTTTT.